This T cell receptor beta chain is from a study of blood T cell repertoires in COVID-19. Study context: Researchers got acute and convalescent COVID-19 samples from the United States, Italy and Spain. Nucleic acid was either cDNA or gDNA, and it came from T cells, B-cell-depleted T cells, or PBMCs.

V gave up 5 bases and J gave up 4 bases; unmatched junction bases: 5. There are 14 residues in the CDR3. In germline, CDR1 is KGHDR, CDR2 SFDVKD. In the original analysis: By means of reference gene primer amplification, nucleated cell counts were estimated. Assay: immunoSEQ multiplex PCR; the TCRdb copy retains only in-frame clones and omits some. That table supplies the V and J calls and clone size; D and trimming were determined from the DNA. The data show 200,000 to 300,000 clones, over 75% seen once. Seattle patient enrollment occurred during active infection, with longitudinal follow-up thereafter.

This chain connects TRBV24-1 to TRBJ1-2; 8 nucleotides match TRBD1. Specimen: peripheral blood. The receptor's source is a man aged 50 to 59 with COVID-19, enrolled during active disease. CDR3 residues: CATSGTGTTYGYTF. The CDR3 DNA follows: TGTGCCACCAGTGGGACAGGGACGACCTATGGCTACACCTTC.